This T cell receptor (beta chain) appears in the sequencing data of a study of blood T cell repertoires in COVID-19. Background on the study: Specimens from acute and convalescent COVID-19 originated in the United States, Italy and Spain. T cells, B-cell-depleted T cells, or PBMCs supplied cDNA or gDNA.

Germline V lookup: CDR1 LGHNA, CDR2 YNFKEQ. The germline V and J ends were trimmed by 0 bases and 7 bases, with 12 bases remaining between them. The CDR3 spans 14 residues. Per the original methods: It was from reference gene primer amplification that nucleated cell counts were estimated. Clones were read by immunoSEQ multiplex PCR, and TCRdb kept only the in-frame ones, dropping some. V, J and clone size derive from that table, while D and trimming were established from the DNA sequence. The sample contains approximately 220,000 clones, more than 75% of which appear only once. V is TRBV4-2 and J is TRBJ1-2, with D hard to call. This clonotype was obtained from a man in his fifties or sixties with acute or convalescent COVID-19. Sequenced: peripheral blood. CDR3 bases: TGTGCCAGCAGCCAAGATGACCGGGCGGGTGGCTACACCTTC. Translation: CASSQDDRAGGYTF.